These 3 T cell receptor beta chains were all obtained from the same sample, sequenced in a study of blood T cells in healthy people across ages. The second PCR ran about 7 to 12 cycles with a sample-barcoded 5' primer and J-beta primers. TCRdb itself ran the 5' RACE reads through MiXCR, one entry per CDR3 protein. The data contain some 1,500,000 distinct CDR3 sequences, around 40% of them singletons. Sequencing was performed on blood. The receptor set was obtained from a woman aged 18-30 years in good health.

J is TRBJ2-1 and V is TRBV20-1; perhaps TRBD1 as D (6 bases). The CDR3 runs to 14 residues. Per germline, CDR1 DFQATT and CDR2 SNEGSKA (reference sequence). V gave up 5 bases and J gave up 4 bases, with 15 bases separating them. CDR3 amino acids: CSASQGSRYNEQFF. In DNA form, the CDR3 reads TGCAGTGCTTCACAGGGTTCGCGGTACAATGAGCAGTTCTTC.

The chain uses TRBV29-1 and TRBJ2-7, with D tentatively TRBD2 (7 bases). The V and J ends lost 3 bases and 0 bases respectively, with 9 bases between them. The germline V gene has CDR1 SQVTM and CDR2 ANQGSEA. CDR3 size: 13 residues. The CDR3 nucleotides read TGCAGCGTTGACGGGGGGCACTCCTACGAGCAGTACTTC. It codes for CSVDGGHSYEQYF.

The CDR3 nucleotides read TGTGCCAGCTCACCAATGGAGGGGATCCTGAACACTGAAGCTTTCTTT. It yields the protein CASSPMEGILNTEAFF. The chain is built from TRBV18 and TRBJ1-1, with D possibly matching TRBD1 (5 bases). CDR1 and CDR2 from the germline V gene are KGHSH and LQKENI. Deletions cut 2 bases from V and 0 bases from J, with 13 bases between. The CDR3 sequence is 16 residues long.